A single sample gave rise to the 5 T cell receptor beta chains below, sequenced in a study of a mutant IDH1 vaccine in newly diagnosed glioma. Sequencing used immunoSEQ multiplex PCR; TCRdb keeps in-frame clones, though not all of them. Of about 60,000 clones in the sample, 85% to 90% were seen once. Regarding time point: week 23, last vaccination. The investigators gave 300 ug of mutant IDH1 20-mer peptide in each vaccine dose, together with topical imiquimod. No cognate antigen is known for these TCRs. The source material was PBMCs, sampled from a glioma patient whose treatment included an IDH1 peptide vaccine. Source of these receptors: a man between 40 and 49 years old with glioma.

V is TRBV7-7 and J is TRBJ2-5; 10 bases are shared with TRBD2. This CDR3 is built from 15 residues. V gave up 1 base and J gave up 5 bases; unmatched junction bases: 4. Germline V gene data show CDR1 as SSHAT and CDR2 as FNYEAQ (reference sequence). DNA for the CDR3: TGTGCCAGCAGCTTAGGTCTAGCGGGAGCCGAGACCCAGTACTTC. This translates into CASSLGLAGAETQYF.

The chain employs TRBV19 and TRBJ2-7, with D possibly being TRBD1 (6 bases). The CDR3 loop spans 13 amino acids. V was pared by 5 bases and J by 2 bases, with 10 bases between. Germline V gene sequence: CDR1 LNHDA, CDR2 SQIVND (reference sequence). Here the CDR3 reads CASSWTVAYEQYF. As DNA, the CDR3 is TGTGCCAGTAGTTGGACAGTAGCCTACGAGCAGTACTTC.

Details on this clone: At one of its ends the junction is not consistent with the germline gene, which may arise from a read error. The chain links TRBV18 to TRBJ2-7; D gene uncertain. The CDR3 length is 12 residues. CDR1 is KGHSH and CDR2 is LQKENI in the germline V gene. CDR3 protein: CASAPENYEQYF. The CDR3 coding sequence is TGTGCCAGCGCACCAGAAAACTACGAGCAGTACTTC.

This clone has only a few counts. This rearrangement joins TRBV7-9 to TRBJ2-7, with a possible D match to TRBD2 (5 bases). Germline CDR1 and CDR2: SEHNR and FQNEAQ (reference sequence). The V end lost 7 bases, the J end lost 0 bases, and 16 bases lay between the germline ends. The CDR3 has 15 amino acids. The CDR3 region has the DNA TGTGCCAGCATGGCCGGGATACTGACCTCCTACGAGCAGTACTTC. It codes for CASMAGILTSYEQYF.

This rearrangement joins TRBV4-3 to TRBJ2-7; 9 bases map to TRBD1. The CDR3 contains 17 residues. Trimming at V came to 2 bases and at J to 5 bases, leaving 13 bases not matched to a gene. CDR1 is LGHNA and CDR2 is YSLEER in the germline V gene. The CDR3 region is CASSQRFTPGQGNEQYF. CDR3 DNA sequence: TGCGCCAGCAGCCAACGATTCACTCCGGGACAGGGAAACGAGCAGTACTTC.